This T cell receptor (beta chain) was recorded in a study of T cell repertoires in cytomegalovirus infection. Study-wide context: Matching HLA type and CMV infection were both indicated by public TCR beta signatures. Notes on the study in general: CMV carriers having the relevant HLA were flagged by cumulative public TCR beta family frequency.

Note on this clonotype: Its matching antigen is unknown.

This CDR3 is built from 15 residues. V lost 3 bases and J lost 1, with 12 bases in between. The V gene's germline CDR1 is SGHVS and CDR2 FNYEAQ. Via MiXCR, TCRdb re-called the reads, giving one row per CDR3 protein. The sample yields tens of thousands of distinct CDR3 sequences, over 15% seen once. The TCR originated in a human donor in good health (CMV status not recorded). Some clones in this sample may be carry-over from other donors' samples. The source material was CD8+ T cells from cultured PBMCs, sampled from culture after CMV antigen stimulation. The rearrangement uses TRBV7-6 and TRBJ2-5; D unresolved. In nucleotides, the CDR3 is TGTGCCAGCAGCTTTATATCTTCGGGCCAAGAGACCCAGTACTTC. Translation gives CASSFISSGQETQYF.